These T cell receptor beta chains were read from a single sample in a study of OX40 agonist ivuxolimab in advanced cancers. Measured with immunoSEQ multiplex PCR; TCRdb has only the in-frame clones, and not every one. The sample includes some 49,000 clones, 85% seen only once; the top ten take around 20%. Sequenced material: CD4+ or CD8+ T cells sorted from blood, taken in a trial of the OX40 agonist ivuxolimab. The receptors originated from an adult with an advanced solid tumor such as melanoma, head and neck, liver or kidney cancer. Each CDR3 is given with its conserved first and last residue. A D gene is named only where the DNA matches it firmly. The listing skips clone size in some rows; elsewhere it reads once, few, many or a size class.

TRBJ2-7 14 NA NA TRBV5-1 TGCGCCAGCAGCTTGGGACAGGCCTCCTACGAGCAGTACTTC CASSLGQASYEQYF
TRBJ2-1 14 TRBD2 NA TRBV13 TGTGCCAGCAGCACCGGACTAGAGTCCAATGAGCAGTTCTTC CASSTGLESNEQFF
TRBJ2-3 16 TRBD1 NA TRBV18 TGTGCCAGCTCCATGGGACCGGGACAGGGGGATAATACGCAGTATTTT CASSMGPGQGDNTQYF
TRBJ2-3 14 NA NA TRBV7-3 TGTGCCAGCAGCCACACTAGTACCACAGATACGCAGTATTTT CASSHTSTTDTQYF
TRBJ2-2 18 TRBD2 NA TRBV28 TGTGCCAGCAGTTCCCTGATTCGGACTAGCGGGGGAACCGGGGAGCTGTTTTTT CASSSLIRTSGGTGELFF
TRBJ2-1 12 NA NA TRBV5-5 TGTGCCAGCAGCTTGGATGCCAATGAGCAGTTCTTC CASSLDANEQFF
TRBJ1-2 12 NA NA TRBV4-1 TGCGCCAGCAGCCACGGCCTAACTGGCTACACCTTC CASSHGLTGYTF
TRBJ2-3 16 TRBD2 NA TRBV11-2 TGTGCCAGCAGCCCCACTAGCGGGGGGTGGGCAGATACGCAGTATTTT CASSPTSGGWADTQYF
TRBJ2-3 15 TRBD1 once TRBV5-1 TGCGCCAGCAGCTTGGATCCTTACAGGGGAGATACGCAGTATTTT CASSLDPYRGDTQYF
TRBJ2-5 17 TRBD2 NA TRBV11-2 TGTGCCAGCAGCTATTGGACTAGCGGGGGGTTGCAAGAGACCCAGTACTTC CASSYWTSGGLQETQYF
TRBJ2-6 19 NA NA TRBV9 TGTGCCAGCAGCGAGAGCCGACAGGAGAAAAGCTCTGGGGCCAACGTCCTGACTTTC CASSESRQEKSSGANVLTF
TRBJ2-3 16 NA once TRBV30 TGTGCCTGGAGTCTCACGGGTGGGGGTATCACAGATACGCAGTATTTT CAWSLTGGGITDTQYF
TRBJ2-3 15 TRBD2 NA TRBV6-6 TGTGCCAGCAGCAAAGGGACTAGCGGCACAGATACGCAGTATTTT CASSKGTSGTDTQYF
TRBJ1-2 13 NA NA TRBV7-8 TGTGCCAGCAGCTTAGCGCGGCGGGATGGCTACACCTTC CASSLARRDGYTF
TRBJ1-6 16 NA NA TRBV28 TGTGCCAGCCAGGACGGTAGCCACTCCTATAATTCACCCCTCCACTTT CASQDGSHSYNSPLHF
TRBJ2-1 17 NA NA TRBV4-1 TGCGCCAGCAGCCAATCGAAACGGACGAGCTCCTACAATGAGCAGTTCTTC CASSQSKRTSSYNEQFF
TRBJ1-5 15 NA NA TRBV6-6 TGTGCCAGCAGATACGCATCCAGGGAGGGTCAGCCCCAGCATTTT CASRYASREGQPQHF
TRBJ1-6 17 NA NA TRBV13 TGTGCCAGCAGCTTCAGAGGGGGGGGTATTATGAATTCACCCCTCCACTTT CASSFRGGGIMNSPLHF
TRBJ2-5 14 NA NA TRBV19 TGTGCCAGTAGTACCGGACAGTACGAAGAGACCCAGTACTTC CASSTGQYEETQYF
TRBJ2-7 11 NA NA TRBV11-2 TGTGCCAGCGCCTTCTCGTACGAGCAGTACTTC CASAFSYEQYF
TRBJ1-2 11 NA once TRBV6-1 TGTGCCAGCAGTTCCCCCCCCGGCTACACCTTC CASSSPPGYTF
TRBJ1-2 16 NA NA TRBV2 TGTGCCAGCAGTGTAACCGGGACCAAAGCTAACTATGGCTACACCTTC CASSVTGTKANYGYTF
TRBJ2-7 14 NA NA TRBV5-4 TGTGCCAGCAGCTCTACAGGGTTGGTCGACGAGCAGTACTTC CASSSTGLVDEQYF
TRBJ1-1 15 NA few TRBV18 TGTGCCAGCTCGCCCGACGGGACTGTGAACACTGAAGCTTTCTTT CASSPDGTVNTEAFF
TRBJ2-2 17 NA NA TRBV11-1 TGTGCCAGCAGCTTGAGCCTCGGACATTTGAACACCGGGGAGCTGTTTTTT CASSLSLGHLNTGELFF
TRBJ1-1 14 TRBD1 NA TRBV7-6 TGTGCCAGCAGCTCGGACAGGGGGTGGACTGAAGCTTTCTTT CASSSDRGWTEAFF
TRBJ1-1 19 NA NA TRBV19 TGTGCCAGTAGTATGAACCGGCTTACGGGTACTTCACCGAACACTGAAGCTTTCTTT CASSMNRLTGTSPNTEAFF
TRBJ1-5 15 TRBD1 NA TRBV4-2 TGTGCCAGCAGCCAAGATCCACAGGGGAGGGGTCCCCAGCATTTT CASSQDPQGRGPQHF
TRBJ2-5 14 TRBD1 NA TRBV5-6 TGTGCCAGCAGCCGAACAGGGGGGAAAGAGACCCAGTACTTC CASSRTGGKETQYF
TRBJ2-3 17 NA NA TRBV2 TGTGCCAGCAGTGAGTGGGAGACAGGGACTAGCACAGATACGCAGTATTTT CASSEWETGTSTDTQYF
TRBJ2-1 15 TRBD2 NA TRBV7-3 TGTGCCAGCAGCCCTACTAGCGGGGGTTACAATGAGCAGTTCTTC CASSPTSGGYNEQFF
TRBJ1-1 14 TRBD1 NA TRBV9 TGTGCCAGCAGCCCCCGGACAGGGGGGTCTGAAGCTTTCTTT CASSPRTGGSEAFF
TRBJ1-1 15 TRBD1 NA TRBV19 TGTGCCAGTATAGAGGAGACAGGGTTAGGCACTGAAGCTTTCTTT CASIEETGLGTEAFF
TRBJ2-2 17 TRBD1 NA TRBV7-8 TGTGCCAGCACCCCGAACCGGGACAGGGCTAACACCGGGGAGCTGTTTTTT CASTPNRDRANTGELFF
TRBJ1-1 13 TRBD1 NA TRBV6-5 TGTGCCAGCAGTCGGACAGGGATAAGTGAAGCTTTCTTT CASSRTGISEAFF